This T cell receptor (beta chain) was identified in a study of blood T cell repertoires in COVID-19. Source study methods: Amplification from reference gene primers served as the basis for estimated nucleated cell counts. Assay used: immunoSEQ multiplex PCR; TCRdb lists only in-frame clones, some missing. V, J and clone size derive from that table, while D and trimming were established from the DNA sequence. The sample lists approximately 290,000 clones; 70% to 85% were seen once. During active infection, Seattle patients enrolled and were then monitored through disease. This clone was seen only a few times. With 5 bases clipped from V and 3 bases from J, the junction kept 7 bases outside the gene matches. CDR1 and CDR2 (germline): GTSNPN, SVGIG (reference sequence). The CDR3 runs 13 residues.

The TCR sequence derives from a human donor with COVID-19, enrolled during active disease. The donor label of this sample is uncertain. The specimen was peripheral blood. V and J are TRBV30 and TRBJ2-7; TRBD1 aligns across 7 bases. CDR3 amino acids: CAWEAAGGYEQYF. The DNA of the CDR3 is TGTGCCTGGGAGGCGGCAGGGGGCTACGAGCAGTACTTC.